Each of the 23 T cell receptor beta chains below was sequenced from the same sample in a study of CD8 T cells in Susac syndrome (dated by TCRdb to about 2019). Library prep was done by the immunoSEQ multiplex PCR assay. RNA was extracted using the RNeasy kit, and about 0.45 to 1 ug of the RNA was reverse transcribed with random hexamers. Using fastp trimming at Q25 and MiXCR clonotype assembly, TCRdb reanalyzed the public sequencing data and kept in-frame beta chains. Rows are unified per CDR3 protein, each entry keeping the most common DNA and genes. Across this sample there are around 160,000 distinct CDR3 sequences, with around 94% seen only once. Over 0.12% of the sample is taken by the ten largest. The sequenced sample consisted of CD4+ T cells from PBMCs. Receptors were obtained from a human donor in good health.

The genes are TRBV6-5 and TRBJ1-4; D is uncertain. Germline V gives CDR1 MNHEY, CDR2 SVGAGI. This CDR3 spans 11 amino acids. Trimming stripped 2 bases from V and 11 bases from J, with 6 bases between. The CDR3 here is CASSYMGKLFF. The DNA of the CDR3 is TGTGCCAGCAGTTACATGGGGAAACTGTTTTTT.

This clonotype was seen once. The genes are TRBV9 and TRBJ2-1; possibly TRBD2 for D (5 bases). The CDR3 contains 15 residues. From germline, CDR1 is SGDLS and CDR2 YYNGEE. Trimming pared 0 bases from V and 0 bases from J, leaving 7 bases between. The CDR3 protein is CASSVAEGSYNEQFF. The CDR3 nucleotides read TGTGCCAGCAGCGTAGCTGAGGGCTCCTACAATGAGCAGTTCTTC.

The rearrangement uses TRBV6-2 or TRBV6-3 and TRBJ1-5, with D hard to call. V gave up 3 bases and J gave up 9 bases, with 9 bases separating them. Germline V gene data show CDR1 as MNHEY and CDR2 as SVGEGT. The CDR3 is 12 amino acids. CDR3 protein: CASSYVVGPQHF. As DNA, the CDR3 is TGTGCCAGCAGTTATGTAGTAGGGCCCCAGCATTTT.

CDR3 loop: CANLSLGYSYNEQFF. CDR3 nucleotide sequence: TGTGCCAACCTCTCCCTCGGGTACAGCTACAATGAGCAGTTCTTC. The chain joins TRBV6-5 to TRBJ2-1, with D unclear. Germline V gene data show CDR1 as MNHEY and CDR2 as SVGAGI. Deletions cut 10 bases from V and 3 bases from J, with 19 bases between. The CDR3 covers 15 residues.

In DNA form, the CDR3 reads TGTGCCAGCAGCTTAGGGCAGGACAATGAGCAGTTCTTC. Residues: CASSLGQDNEQFF. The J gene is TRBJ2-1, the V gene TRBV7-2; D not resolved. The V end was cut by 1 base, the J end by 5 bases, with 6 bases between. This CDR3 has 13 residues. Per the germline V gene, CDR1 is SGHTA and CDR2 is FQGNSA.

The V and J genes are TRBV27 and TRBJ2-7; 10 bases fit TRBD1. V dropped 8 bases and J dropped 2; count of bases not matched to a gene: 6. CDR1 MNHEY and CDR2 SMNVEV come from the germline V gene (reference sequence). The CDR3 sequence is 14 residues long. The CDR3 region is CASPRDRGPYEQYF. The CDR3 DNA follows: TGTGCCAGCCCTAGGGACAGGGGCCCCTACGAGCAGTACTTC.

This chain links TRBV20-1 with TRBJ1-5, with D maybe TRBD1 (5 bases). Germline loops: CDR1 DFQATT, CDR2 SNEGSKA (reference sequence). Trimming pared 5 bases from V and 2 bases from J, leaving 16 bases between. This CDR3 region has 15 residues. The CDR3 DNA reads as TGCAGTGCTGGCAGGGCCCCGGGGGGCAATCAGCCCCAGCATTTT. Translated, it gives CSAGRAPGGNQPQHF.

This sequence joins TRBV11-2 and TRBJ2-6, with 8 bases that match TRBD1. CDR1 and CDR2 from the germline V gene are SGHAT and FQNNGV. The ends lost 7 bases at V and 0 bases at J; junction bases unmatched: 11. CDR3 size: 18 residues. The DNA of the CDR3 is TGTGCCAGCACCCGTGGGGGACAGGTCTTCTCTGGGGCCAACGTCCTGACTTTC. This sequence encodes CASTRGGQVFSGANVLTF.

The chain recombines TRBV20-1 with TRBJ1-5; D is perhaps TRBD1 (6 bases). Germline V gene sequence: CDR1 DFQATT, CDR2 SNEGSKA (reference sequence). The CDR3 loop spans 12 amino acids. Trimming cost V 4 bases and J 5 bases, with 9 bases left between them. The chain's CDR3 is CSAIQGDQPQHF. The CDR3 DNA reads as TGCAGTGCTATACAGGGAGATCAGCCCCAGCATTTT.

Here the CDR3 reads CASSLSRGSPLHF. The CDR3 coding sequence is TGTGCCAGCAGCTTGAGCAGGGGTTCACCCCTCCACTTT. The chain links TRBV7-2 to TRBJ1-6; D may be TRBD1 (6 bases). The CDR3 length is 13 residues. The V gene lost 3 bases and the J gene lost 9 bases, with 9 bases spanning the gap. Germline CDR1 is SGHTA and CDR2 is FQGNSA.

This sequence joins TRBV21-1 and TRBJ2-3. TRBV21-1 is flagged as a pseudogene. The CDR3 extends over 14 amino acids. The CDR3, as DNA: TGTGCCAGCAGCAACGCCGGCAGGACAGATACGCAGTATTTT. Its translation is CASSNAGRTDTQYF.

This clonotype has only a few counts. V gene TRBV12-3 or TRBV12-4 combines with J gene TRBJ2-3; D ambiguous. V was cut by 2 bases and J by 1 base, with 4 bases left in between. The CDR3 spans 13 residues. This CDR3 reads CASSLPGTDTQYF. For the CDR3, the DNA is TGTGCCAGCAGTTTACCTGGCACAGATACGCAGTATTTT.

This sequence joins TRBV5-4 and TRBJ1-1; tentative D call: TRBD1 (5 bases). The germline CDR1 and CDR2 sequences are SGHNT and YYREEE (reference sequence). The CDR3 has 15 residues. V lost 3 bases, J lost 3 bases, and 15 bases lay in between. CDR3 DNA: TGTGCCAGCAGCTCCTATGTTCAAGGGGACACTGAAGCTTTCTTT. Its protein product is CASSSYVQGDTEAFF.

The chain uses TRBV19 and TRBJ1-5; D is perhaps TRBD1 (5 bases). CDR3 length: 14 amino acids. From germline, CDR1 is LNHDA and CDR2 SQIVND (reference sequence). With 7 bases removed from V and 3 bases from J, the gap between germline ends came to 13 bases. CDR3 sequence reads: CASTHGGSNQPQHF. CDR3 coding DNA: TGTGCCAGTACCCACGGGGGTTCCAATCAGCCCCAGCATTTT.

The chain couples TRBV28 to TRBJ1-5, with a tentative D call TRBD1 (6 bases). Trimming took 7 bases from V and 1 from J, leaving 11 bases between them. Germline V CDR1 and CDR2: MDHEN, SYDVKM. The CDR3 totals 14 residues. The chain's CDR3 is CASKGQISNQPQHF. The CDR3 DNA reads TGTGCCAGCAAAGGACAGATAAGCAATCAGCCCCAGCATTTT.

The chain joins TRBV7-9 to TRBJ2-3; 7 positions agree with TRBD2. V dropped 6 bases and J dropped 6; count of bases not matched to a gene: 3. The CDR3 length is 12 residues. Looked up from germline, CDR1 is SEHNR and CDR2 is FQNEAQ (reference sequence). The CDR3 reads CASRLLADTQYF. The CDR3 DNA follows: TGTGCCAGCAGGTTACTAGCGGATACGCAGTATTTT.

This rearrangement joins TRBV18 to TRBJ1-6; a possible D gene is TRBD1 (6 bases). Trimming pared 1 base from V and 6 bases from J, leaving 16 bases between. Germline V gene sequence: CDR1 KGHSH, CDR2 LQKENI. The CDR3 has 17 amino acids. CDR3 sequence reads: CASSPRELGQSNSPLHF. The CDR3 region has the DNA TGTGCCAGCTCACCACGAGAACTTGGACAGTCTAATTCACCCCTCCACTTT. The full variable domain, its missing parts supplied by reference TRBV18 and TRBJ1-6, is NAGVMQNPRHLVRRRGQEARLRCSPMKGHSHVYWYRQLPEEGLKFMVYLQKENIIDESGMPKERFSAEFPKEGPSILRIQQVVRGDSAAYFCASSPRELGQSNSPLHFGNGTRLTVT.

This chain uses TRBV29-1 with TRBJ1-2; D is unclear. CDR1 and CDR2 from the germline V gene are SQVTM and ANQGSEA. V was shortened by 4 bases and J by 2 bases, with 5 bases between the two germline ends. The CDR3 is 11 residues long. The CDR3 is CSVGSNYGYTF. In nucleotides, the CDR3 is TGCAGCGTTGGCAGCAACTATGGCTACACCTTC. The whole variable domain, filled in from reference TRBV29-1 and TRBJ1-2, reads SAVISQKPSRDICQRGTSLTIQCQVDSQVTMMFWYRQQPGQSLTLIATANQGSEATYESGFVIDKFPISRPNLTFSTLTVSNMSPEDSSIYLCSVGSNYGYTFGSGTRLTVV.

The rearrangement links TRBV6-2 or TRBV6-3 to TRBJ1-5; 9 bases are a match to TRBD1. The CDR3 contains 14 residues. V lost 4 bases to trimming and J lost 7 bases; unmatched junction nucleotides: 5. Germline V gene lookup returns CDR1 MNHEY and CDR2 SVGEGT. In nucleotides, the CDR3 is TGTGCCAGCAGTTCCACAGGGGGCCGGCAGCCCCAGCATTTT. Its translation is CASSSTGGRQPQHF.

Remarks on this clonotype: The junction departs from the called germline gene at one end, perhaps through a read error. This rearrangement joins TRBV3-1 to TRBJ1-4, with a tentative D call TRBD1 (5 bases). There are 16 residues in the CDR3. Germline CDR1 reads LGHDT; CDR2 reads YNNKEL (reference sequence). In DNA, the CDR3 is TGTGCCAGCAGCGAAGACAGCCCTCCAACTAATGAAAAACTGTTTTTT. Its protein is CASSEDSPPTNEKLFF.

This chain joins TRBV24-1 and TRBJ2-2; 10 bases align to TRBD1. Germline V lookup: CDR1 KGHDR, CDR2 SFDVKD. The trim removed 4 bases at V and 4 bases at J, leaving 11 bases unmatched. The CDR3 contains 18 residues. CDR3 loop: CATSDSPGTGVATGELFF. The CDR3 DNA is TGTGCCACCAGTGACTCGCCCGGGACAGGGGTTGCCACCGGGGAGCTGTTTTTT.

As DNA, the CDR3 is TGTGCCAGCAGTTACGCCGTGAACGGGAACTACGAGCAGTACTTC. Translated: CASSYAVNGNYEQYF. The rearrangement links TRBV6-5 to TRBJ2-7, with D possibly being TRBD2 (5 bases). CDR3 size: 15 residues. V lost 2 bases and J lost 3, with 14 bases in between. CDR1 is MNHEY and CDR2 is SVGAGI in the germline V gene.

The J gene is TRBJ1-6, the V gene TRBV6-5, with a tentative D call TRBD1 (5 bases). Germline CDR1 and CDR2: MNHEY and SVGAGI. The CDR3 extends over 16 amino acids. V lost 1 base, J lost 6 bases, and 13 bases lay in between. CDR3 nucleotides: TGTGCCAGCAGTTACTTACCCGGGACGGGTAATTCACCCCTCCACTTT. The encoded protein is CASSYLPGTGNSPLHF.